The T cell receptor (beta chain) under discussion was sequenced for a study of blood T cells in healthy people across ages. Whole-study findings and limits: Unsorted PBMC input precluded a conclusive naive versus antigen-experienced comparison.

A sample-barcoded 5' primer and a J-beta primer mix were used in a second PCR of roughly 7 to 11 cycles. Each cDNA was tagged by a template-switch adaptor containing 12 random nucleotides. MiXCR, applied by TCRdb to the 5' RACE reads, yields one record per CDR3 protein. The data show hundreds of thousands of distinct CDR3 sequences, about 30% seen once. Germline CDR1 and CDR2: MNHEY and SVGEGT. This CDR3 is built from 14 residues. V lost 3 bases to trimming and J lost 5 bases, with 10 bases between them. As to this clonotype: The antigen remains unidentified.

The V gene is TRBV6-2 or TRBV6-3, the J gene TRBJ1-4; unclear D gene. Sequenced input: blood. The origin of this receptor is a woman aged 80 or over in good health. CDR3 nucleotide sequence: TGTGCCAGCAGTTATGCAGGCTGGAATGAAAAACTGTTTTTT. Its translation: CASSYAGWNEKLFF.